The 16 T cell receptor beta chains given below trace back to one sample, sequenced in a study of cytomegalovirus exposure and HLA in healthy donors. Here immunoSEQ multiplex PCR was the method, and the copy in TCRdb shows in-frame clones only, minus some. Of approximately 170,000 clones listed, roughly 80% are singletons. The sample taken for sequencing was PBMCs. The receptor set was obtained from a man younger than 45 in good health and CMV-seropositive.

This chain joins TRBV9 and TRBJ1-6, with 8 bases that match TRBD1. Germline V gives CDR1 SGDLS, CDR2 YYNGEE. Losses at the gene ends were 0 bases for V and 13 bases for J; bases not matched to a gene: 21. The CDR3 is made up of 19 amino acids. The CDR3, as DNA: TGTGCCAGCAGCGTAGGGGGGGGCCTATCGACGGGACAGGACTCCCCCCTCCACTTT. Amino acids: CASSVGGGLSTGQDSPLHF. The full variable domain, completed using reference TRBV9 and TRBJ1-6, is DSGVTQTPKHLITATGQRVTLRCSPRSGDLSVYWYQQSLDQGLQFLIQYYNGEERAKGNILERFSAQQFPDLHSELNLSSLELGDSALYFCASSVGGGLSTGQDSPLHFGNGTRLTVT.

This clone appeared once. This chain uses TRBV2 with TRBJ1-5; possible D gene TRBD1, 5 bases. The CDR3 sequence is 13 residues long. Trimming cost V 10 bases and J 6 bases, with 16 bases left between them. Per the germline V gene, CDR1 is SNHLY and CDR2 is FYNNEI. CDR3 loop: CATGRGEGQPQHF. The CDR3 coding sequence is TGTGCCACCGGGAGAGGGGAAGGTCAGCCCCAGCATTTT.

CDR3 in DNA: TGTGCCTCCCCCACAGGGAGAGACGAGCAGTACTTC. Its translation is CASPTGRDEQYF. The chain links TRBV30 to TRBJ2-7; the D gene is possibly TRBD1 (6 bases). V shed 7 bases and J shed 5 bases, with 15 bases lying between them. This CDR3 contains 12 residues. Looked up from germline, CDR1 is GTSNPN and CDR2 is SVGIG (reference sequence). Based on the CDR3 plus reference TRBV30 and TRBJ2-7, the full variable domain is SQTIHQWPATLVQPVGSPLSLECTVEGTSNPNLYWYRQAAGRGLQLLFYSVGIGQISSEVPQNLSASRPQDRQFILSSKKLLLSDSGFYLCASPTGRDEQYFGPGTRLTVT.

The rearrangement joins TRBV27 to TRBJ2-7, with 9 positions matching TRBD1. J lost 1 base, V lost 8 bases, and 6 bases had no gene match. Germline CDR1 and CDR2: MNHEY and SMNVEV (reference sequence). The CDR3 runs to 14 residues. CDR3 amino acids: CASPPGTGSYEQYF. The CDR3 DNA is TGTGCCAGCCCCCCCGGGACAGGGTCCTACGAGCAGTACTTC.

The genes are TRBV2 and TRBJ2-1, with 11 nucleotides matching TRBD2. The CDR3 has 17 amino acids. V lost 3 bases and J lost 9; bases outside the gene matches: 13. Germline values: CDR1 SNHLY, CDR2 FYNNEI. CDR3 nucleotide sequence: TGTGCCAGCAGTGATGGTGCATCACTAGCGGGAGTCGCTGAGCAGTTCTTC. It translates to CASSDGASLAGVAEQFF.

This rearrangement joins TRBV5-1 to TRBJ2-5; TRBD1 matches 7 bases. Germline V gene lookup returns CDR1 SGHRS and CDR2 YFSETQ. CDR3 size: 13 residues. V shed 0 bases, J shed 4 bases, and the junction held 0 bases outside the gene matches. CDR3 bases: TGCGCCAGCAGCTTGGGGACAGGAGAGACCCAGTACTTC. Translated, it gives CASSLGTGETQYF.

This clone occurred a few times. V usage is TRBV4-2 and J usage is TRBJ2-5; TRBD2 might be the D (6 bases). Trimming took off 3 bases at V and 4 bases at J, with 12 bases between the two ends. Germline CDR1 and CDR2: LGHNA and YNFKEQ. The CDR3 contains 14 residues. The DNA for the CDR3 is TGTGCCAGCAGCCAGGAGGGAGTACGAGAGACCCAGTACTTC. Residues: CASSQEGVRETQYF.

V is TRBV15 and J is TRBJ1-4; TRBD1 matches at 7 bases. After removal of 7 bases from V and 8 bases from J, the junction contained 4 bases not matched to a gene. This CDR3 spans 12 amino acids. The germline V gene has CDR1 LNHNV and CDR2 YYDKDF (reference sequence). CDR3 residues: CATTTGNEKLFF. As DNA, the CDR3 is TGTGCCACCACGACAGGGAACGAAAAACTGTTTTTT.

This chain connects TRBV27 to TRBJ2-2, with 8 bases identical to TRBD1. The germline V gene has CDR1 MNHEY and CDR2 SMNVEV (reference sequence). The CDR3 length is 17 residues. The ends lost 6 bases at V and 6 bases at J; junction bases unmatched: 15. The CDR3 reads CASSHQGAGWFAGELFF. CDR3 DNA sequence: TGTGCCAGCAGCCACCAGGGGGCAGGTTGGTTTGCCGGGGAGCTGTTTTTT.

The chain has TRBV5-1 and TRBJ2-3, with TRBD2 identical over 8 bases. After removal of 0 bases from V and 1 base from J, the junction contained 1 base not matched to a gene. This CDR3 contains 15 residues. CDR1 is SGHRS and CDR2 is YFSETQ in the germline V gene. The CDR3 region is CASSLGGGRTDTQYF. The CDR3 nucleotides read TGCGCCAGCAGCTTGGGCGGGGGGCGCACAGATACGCAGTATTTT.

This clone was recorded only once. The rearrangement joins TRBV4-3 to TRBJ2-5; D not certain. V dropped 0 bases and J dropped 2 bases, with 13 bases sitting between them. Germline V gives CDR1 LGHNA, CDR2 YSLEER. There are 16 residues in the CDR3. The CDR3 coding sequence is TGCGCCAGCAGCCAAGATGTGGCAGGAATGCAAGAGACCCAGTACTTC. Translating gives CASSQDVAGMQETQYF.

The chain uses TRBV6-1 and TRBJ1-1; no definite D call. Trimming left V 5 bases short and J 4 bases short, with 5 bases between. CDR3 length equals 11 residues. Germline assignment: CDR1 MNHNS and CDR2 SASEGT. CDR3 residues: CASSLRTEAFF. DNA of the CDR3: TGTGCCAGCAGTTTGCGCACTGAAGCTTTCTTT.

V and J are TRBV2 and TRBJ1-5; D unclear. Trimming shortened V by 4 bases and J by 6 bases, and 10 bases separated the two germline ends. This CDR3 comprises 13 residues. CDR1 is SNHLY and CDR2 is FYNNEI in the germline V gene. CDR3 amino acids: CASSGGVGQPQHF. Written as DNA, the CDR3 is TGTGCCAGCAGTGGCGGGGTGGGTCAGCCCCAGCATTTT.

This chain connects TRBV18 to TRBJ1-2, with D maybe TRBD1 (5 bases). Germline assignment: CDR1 KGHSH and CDR2 LQKENI. The CDR3 covers 13 residues. The V gene lost 2 bases and the J gene lost 8 bases, with 12 bases spanning the gap. CDR3 region: CASSPEQAGGYTF. The CDR3 DNA sequence: TGTGCCAGCTCACCAGAACAGGCAGGGGGCTACACCTTC.

The rearrangement joins TRBV28 to TRBJ2-5, with 10 bases lining up with TRBD2. This CDR3 has 16 amino acids. From germline, CDR1 is MDHEN and CDR2 SYDVKM. V lost 5 bases and J lost 5; bases outside the gene matches: 11. The CDR3, as DNA: TGTGCCAGCAGTACGTGGGTAGCGGGAGGTCGGGAGACCCAGTACTTC. It yields the protein CASSTWVAGGRETQYF.

J is TRBJ1-4 and V is TRBV15, with D perhaps TRBD1 (5 bases). This CDR3 is built from 15 residues. Germline V CDR1 and CDR2: LNHNV, YYDKDF (reference sequence). The V end lost 0 bases, the J end lost 10 bases, and 15 bases lay between the germline ends. The CDR3 sequence is CATSREGAVEGKLFF. CDR3 in DNA: TGTGCCACCAGCAGAGAAGGGGCGGTTGAAGGAAAACTGTTTTTT. The whole variable domain, filled in from reference TRBV15 and TRBJ1-4, reads DAMVIQNPRYQVTQFGKPVTLSCSQTLNHNVMYWYQQKSSQAPKLLFHYYDKDFNNEADTPDNFQSRRPNTSFCFLDIRSPGLGDTAMYLCATSREGAVEGKLFFGSGTQLSVL.